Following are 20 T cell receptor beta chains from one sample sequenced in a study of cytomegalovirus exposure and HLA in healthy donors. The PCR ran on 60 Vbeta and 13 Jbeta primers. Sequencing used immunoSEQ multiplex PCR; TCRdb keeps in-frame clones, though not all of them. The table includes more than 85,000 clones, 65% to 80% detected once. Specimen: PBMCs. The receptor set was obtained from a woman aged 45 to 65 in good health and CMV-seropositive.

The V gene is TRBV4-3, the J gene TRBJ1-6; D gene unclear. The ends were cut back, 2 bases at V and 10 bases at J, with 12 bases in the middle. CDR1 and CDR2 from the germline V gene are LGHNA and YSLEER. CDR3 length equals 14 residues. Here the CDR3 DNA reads TGCGCCAGCAGCCAATTGACGGGAAGATCACCCCTCCACTTT. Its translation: CASSQLTGRSPLHF.

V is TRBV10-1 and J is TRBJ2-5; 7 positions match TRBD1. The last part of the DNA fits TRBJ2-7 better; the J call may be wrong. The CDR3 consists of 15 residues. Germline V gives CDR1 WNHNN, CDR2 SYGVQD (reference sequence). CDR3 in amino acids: CASSHGTAGLSEQYF. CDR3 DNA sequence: TGCGCCAGCAGCCACGGGACAGCCGGTCTTTCCGAGCAGTACTTC.

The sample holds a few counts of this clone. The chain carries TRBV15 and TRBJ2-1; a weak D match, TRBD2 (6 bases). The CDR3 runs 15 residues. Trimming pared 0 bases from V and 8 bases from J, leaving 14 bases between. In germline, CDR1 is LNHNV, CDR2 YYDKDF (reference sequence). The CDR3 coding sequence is TGTGCCACCAGCAGAGACGCGGGGAGGAGTGATGAGCAGTTCTTC. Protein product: CATSRDAGRSDEQFF.

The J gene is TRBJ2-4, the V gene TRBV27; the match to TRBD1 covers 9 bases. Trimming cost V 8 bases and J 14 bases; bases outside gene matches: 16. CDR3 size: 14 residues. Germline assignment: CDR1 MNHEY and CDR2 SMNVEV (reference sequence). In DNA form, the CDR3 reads TGTGCCAGCCGAGATGGGACAGGGCTAAACGAAGAGTACTTC. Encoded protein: CASRDGTGLNEEYF.

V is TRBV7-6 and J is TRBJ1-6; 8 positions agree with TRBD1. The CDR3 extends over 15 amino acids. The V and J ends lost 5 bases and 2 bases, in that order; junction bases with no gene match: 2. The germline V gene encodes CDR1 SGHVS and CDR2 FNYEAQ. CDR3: CASSTGQAYNSPLHF. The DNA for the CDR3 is TGTGCCAGCAGCACGGGACAGGCCTATAATTCACCCCTCCACTTT.

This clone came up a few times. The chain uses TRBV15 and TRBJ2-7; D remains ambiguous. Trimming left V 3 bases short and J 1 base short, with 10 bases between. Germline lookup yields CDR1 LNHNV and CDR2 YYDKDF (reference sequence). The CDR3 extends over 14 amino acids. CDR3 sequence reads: CATSREKTSYEQYF. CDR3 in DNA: TGTGCCACCAGCAGGGAAAAGACTTCCTACGAGCAGTACTTC.

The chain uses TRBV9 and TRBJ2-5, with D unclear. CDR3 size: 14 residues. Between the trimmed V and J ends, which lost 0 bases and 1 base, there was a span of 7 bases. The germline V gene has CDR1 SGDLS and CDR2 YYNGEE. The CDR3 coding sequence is TGTGCCAGCAGCGTAGATCTGGCCCAAGAGACCCAGTACTTC. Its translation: CASSVDLAQETQYF. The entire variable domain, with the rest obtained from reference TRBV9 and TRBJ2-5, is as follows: DSGVTQTPKHLITATGQRVTLRCSPRSGDLSVYWYQQSLDQGLQFLIQYYNGEERAKGNILERFSAQQFPDLHSELNLSSLELGDSALYFCASSVDLAQETQYFGPGTRLLVL.

The CDR3 loop is CASRTGNQPQHF. The CDR3 bases are TGTGCCAGCAGGACGGGAAATCAGCCCCAGCATTTT. The genes are TRBV7-8 and TRBJ1-5; no clear D gene. This CDR3 contains 12 residues. Per germline, CDR1 SGHVS and CDR2 FQNEAQ. V lost 6 bases and J lost 4, with 7 bases in between.

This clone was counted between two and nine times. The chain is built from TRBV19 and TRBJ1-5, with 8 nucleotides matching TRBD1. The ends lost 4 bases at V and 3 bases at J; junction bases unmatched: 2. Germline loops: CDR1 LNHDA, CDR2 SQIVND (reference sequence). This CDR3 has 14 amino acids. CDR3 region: CASSRQGANQPQHF. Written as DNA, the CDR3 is TGTGCCAGTAGTAGGCAGGGGGCCAATCAGCCCCAGCATTTT.

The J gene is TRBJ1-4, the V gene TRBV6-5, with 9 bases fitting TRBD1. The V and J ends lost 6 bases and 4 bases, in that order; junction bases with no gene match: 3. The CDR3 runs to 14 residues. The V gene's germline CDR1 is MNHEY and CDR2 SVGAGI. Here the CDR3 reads CASRRDRVNEKLFF. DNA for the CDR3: TGTGCCAGCAGACGGGACAGGGTTAATGAAAAACTGTTTTTT.

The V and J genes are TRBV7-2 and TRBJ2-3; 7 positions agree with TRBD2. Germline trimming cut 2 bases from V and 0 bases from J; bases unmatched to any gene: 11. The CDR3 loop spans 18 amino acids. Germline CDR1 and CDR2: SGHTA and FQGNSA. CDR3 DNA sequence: TGTGCCAGCAGCTTACGCCCCAGGGCTAGCGGTAGCACAGATACGCAGTATTTT. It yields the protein CASSLRPRASGSTDTQYF.

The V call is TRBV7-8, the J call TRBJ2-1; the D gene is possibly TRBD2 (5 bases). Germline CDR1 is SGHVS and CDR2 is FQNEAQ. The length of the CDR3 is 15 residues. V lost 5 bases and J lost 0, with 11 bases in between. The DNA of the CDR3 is TGTGCCAGCAGCCTACCTAGCAGCTCCTACAATGAGCAGTTCTTC. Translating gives CASSLPSSSYNEQFF. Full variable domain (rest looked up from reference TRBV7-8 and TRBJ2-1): GAGVSQSPRYKVAKRGQDVALRCDPISGHVSLFWYQQALGQGPEFLTYFQNEAQLDKSGLPSDRFFAERPEGSVSTLKIQRTQQEDSAVYLCASSLPSSSYNEQFFGPGTRLTVL.

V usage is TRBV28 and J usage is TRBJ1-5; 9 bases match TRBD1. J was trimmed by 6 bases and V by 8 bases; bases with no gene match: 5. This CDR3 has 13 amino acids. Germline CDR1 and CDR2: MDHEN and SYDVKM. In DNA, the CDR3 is TGTGCCAGCGGGACAGGGAGTAGTCAGCCCCAGCATTTT. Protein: CASGTGSSQPQHF. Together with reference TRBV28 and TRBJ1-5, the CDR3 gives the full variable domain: DVKVTQSSRYLVKRTGEKVFLECVQDMDHENMFWYRQDPGLGLRLIYFSYDVKMKEKGDIPEGYSVSREKKERFSLILESASTNQTSMYLCASGTGSSQPQHFGDGTRLSIL.

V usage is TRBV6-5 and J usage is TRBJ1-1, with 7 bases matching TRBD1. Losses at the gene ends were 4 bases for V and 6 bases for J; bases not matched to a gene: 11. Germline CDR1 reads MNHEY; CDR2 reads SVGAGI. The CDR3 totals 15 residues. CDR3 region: CASSFQRQGFAEAFF. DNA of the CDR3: TGTGCCAGCAGTTTCCAAAGACAGGGATTCGCTGAAGCTTTCTTT.

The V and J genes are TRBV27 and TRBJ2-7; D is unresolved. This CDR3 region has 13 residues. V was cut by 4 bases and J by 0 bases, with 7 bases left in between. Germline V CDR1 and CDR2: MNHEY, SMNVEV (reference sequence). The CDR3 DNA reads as TGTGCCAGCAGTTACGCCAGCTCCTACGAGCAGTACTTC. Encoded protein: CASSYASSYEQYF.

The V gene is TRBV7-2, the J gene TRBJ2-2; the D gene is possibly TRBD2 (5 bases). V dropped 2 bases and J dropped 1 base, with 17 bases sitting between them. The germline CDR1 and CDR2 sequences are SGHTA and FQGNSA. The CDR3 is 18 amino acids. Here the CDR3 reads CASSLMGARAGNTGELFF. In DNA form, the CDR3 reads TGTGCCAGCAGCTTAATGGGAGCGAGGGCCGGGAACACCGGGGAGCTGTTTTTT.

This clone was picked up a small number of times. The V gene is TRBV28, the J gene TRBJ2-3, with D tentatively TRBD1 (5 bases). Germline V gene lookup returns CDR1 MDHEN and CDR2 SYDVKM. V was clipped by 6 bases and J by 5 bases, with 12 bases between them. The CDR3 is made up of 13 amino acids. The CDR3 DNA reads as TGTGCCAGCAGAGGACCAGGGAAAGATACGCAGTATTTT. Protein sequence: CASRGPGKDTQYF.

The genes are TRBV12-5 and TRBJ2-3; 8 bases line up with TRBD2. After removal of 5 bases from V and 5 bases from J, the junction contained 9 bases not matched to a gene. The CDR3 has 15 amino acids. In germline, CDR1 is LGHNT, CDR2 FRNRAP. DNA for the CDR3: TGTGCTAGTGGTCGTACCCGGGAGGGCCAAGATACGCAGTATTTT. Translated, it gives CASGRTREGQDTQYF.

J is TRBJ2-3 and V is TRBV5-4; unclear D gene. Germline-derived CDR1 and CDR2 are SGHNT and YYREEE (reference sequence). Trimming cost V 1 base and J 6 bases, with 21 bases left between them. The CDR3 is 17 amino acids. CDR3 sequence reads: CASSLSDQASLRDTQYF. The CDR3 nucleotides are TGTGCCAGCAGCTTGTCTGACCAAGCGAGTTTGAGGGATACGCAGTATTTT.

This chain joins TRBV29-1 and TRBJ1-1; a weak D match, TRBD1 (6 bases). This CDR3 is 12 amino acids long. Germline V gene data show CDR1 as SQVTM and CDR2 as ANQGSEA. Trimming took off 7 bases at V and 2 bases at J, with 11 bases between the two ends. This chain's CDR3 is CSARTANTEAFF. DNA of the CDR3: TGCAGCGCACGGACAGCCAACACTGAAGCTTTCTTT. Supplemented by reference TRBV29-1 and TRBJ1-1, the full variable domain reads SAVISQKPSRDICQRGTSLTIQCQVDSQVTMMFWYRQQPGQSLTLIATANQGSEATYESGFVIDKFPISRPNLTFSTLTVSNMSPEDSSIYLCSARTANTEAFFGQGTRLTVV.